Following are 26 T cell receptor beta chains from one sample sequenced in a study of shared clonotypes between healthy human individuals (dated by TCRdb to the early 2020s). For the CD8 naive samples, CD45RO-negative cells were positively selected for CCR7, yielding a CD45RA+CCR7+ population from which TemRA cells were excluded. The library was obtained by the immunoSEQ multiplex PCR assay. The table was pulled from immuneACCESS by TCRdb, which kept in-frame rearrangements only. Such tables lose some clones; where checked, under half of the loss comes from unresolved V genes, and the rest has no known cause. Here the sample has about 820,000 clones; about 91% occur a single time. The ten largest clones take up 24% of the sample. Sequencing used naive CD8+ T cells sorted from blood. The cell subset or site label here, explained by the study, means: CD45RA+CCR7+. These receptor sequences come from a man aged 30-40 years in good health.

The chain has TRBV7-9 and TRBJ2-7; no reliable D call. The V and J ends lost 1 base and 5 bases respectively, with 3 bases between them. From germline, CDR1 is SEHNR and CDR2 FQNEAQ (reference sequence). The CDR3 length is 11 residues. CDR3 DNA sequence: TGTGCCAGCAGCTTAGTCCACGAGCAGTACTTC. It specifies CASSLVHEQYF.

The V call is TRBV27, the J call TRBJ2-7, with 7 bases fitting TRBD1. Germline CDR1 is MNHEY and CDR2 is SMNVEV (reference sequence). The CDR3 loop spans 13 amino acids. After removal of 3 bases from V and 3 bases from J, the junction contained 2 bases not matched to a gene. The CDR3 DNA sequence: TGTGCCAGCAGTTTTGGACAGGACTACGAGCAGTACTTC. It is translated as CASSFGQDYEQYF.

This sequence joins TRBV7-9 and TRBJ2-2; no reliable D call. The CDR3 length is 18 residues. CDR1 is SEHNR, CDR2 FQNEAQ, per germline (reference sequence). Trimming removed 10 bases at V and 3 bases at J, with 27 bases between. The CDR3 nucleotides are TGTGCCATCACCACAGCGATGAAGTATGCCCTCTACACCGGGGAGCTGTTTTTT. It specifies CAITTAMKYALYTGELFF.

This chain uses TRBV7-9 with TRBJ1-5, with D maybe TRBD1 (6 bases). This CDR3 comprises 14 residues. The germline V gene encodes CDR1 SEHNR and CDR2 FQNEAQ (reference sequence). Trimming removed 4 bases at V and 4 bases at J, with 11 bases between. The CDR3 sequence is CASSWDMPNQPQHF. CDR3 coding DNA: TGTGCCAGCAGCTGGGACATGCCAAATCAGCCCCAGCATTTT.

V usage is TRBV27 and J usage is TRBJ2-4; a weak D match, TRBD2 (6 bases). Germline CDR1 reads MNHEY; CDR2 reads SMNVEV (reference sequence). The V gene lost 5 bases and the J gene lost 0 bases, with 14 bases spanning the gap. The CDR3 is 16 residues long. The CDR3 sequence is CASSPLGGLAKNIQYF. Written as DNA, the CDR3 is TGTGCCAGCAGTCCGCTGGGGGGTTTAGCCAAAAACATTCAGTACTTC.

This sequence joins TRBV16 and TRBJ2-3; TRBD2 aligns across 13 bases. Germline loops: CDR1 KGHSY, CDR2 FQNENV. CDR3 length: 16 amino acids. With 5 bases clipped from V and 2 bases from J, the junction kept 4 bases outside the gene matches. CDR3 in amino acids: CASSWTSGSYTDTQYF. The CDR3 DNA reads as TGTGCCAGCAGCTGGACTAGCGGGAGCTACACAGATACGCAGTATTTT.

The chain couples TRBV7-9 to TRBJ2-3; 9 bases line up with TRBD2. The CDR3 loop spans 18 amino acids. V was pared by 6 bases and J by 4 bases, with 17 bases of the junction left unmatched. From germline, CDR1 is SEHNR and CDR2 FQNEAQ (reference sequence). CDR3 region: CASSQLSGSGSPADTQYF. CDR3 DNA: TGTGCCAGCAGTCAACTCAGCGGTAGCGGGAGTCCGGCAGATACGCAGTATTTT.

The chain's CDR3 is CASSTSGTGRKYGANVLTF. The CDR3 coding sequence is TGTGCCAGCAGCACCTCCGGGACAGGTCGAAAGTATGGGGCCAACGTCCTGACTTTC. V usage is TRBV7-9 and J usage is TRBJ2-6, with 8 bases that match TRBD1. The CDR3 has 19 amino acids. The trim removed 5 bases at V and 3 bases at J, leaving 15 bases unmatched. Germline CDR1 is SEHNR and CDR2 is FQNEAQ (reference sequence).

The V and J genes are TRBV7-9 and TRBJ2-5; D unresolved. Germline V gene sequence: CDR1 SEHNR, CDR2 FQNEAQ (reference sequence). The CDR3 is 15 residues long. V gave up 3 bases and J gave up 0 bases, with 11 bases separating them. The CDR3 nucleotides read TGTGCCAGCAGCTTCTCTGCCATAAACCAAGAGACCCAGTACTTC. Its protein product is CASSFSAINQETQYF.

This sequence joins TRBV4-2 and TRBJ1-6; D ambiguous. V was cut by 1 base and J by 7 bases, with 14 bases left in between. The germline V gene encodes CDR1 LGHNA and CDR2 YNFKEQ. There are 16 residues in the CDR3. This CDR3 is CASSQGTDIPNSPLHF. In DNA, the CDR3 is TGTGCCAGCAGCCAAGGGACCGACATACCCAATTCACCCCTCCACTTT.

Concerning this clone itself: The sample holds other DNA sequences that translate to the same CDR3. The V and J genes are TRBV7-6 and TRBJ1-1, with D hard to call. The CDR3 is 14 residues long. CDR1 and CDR2 from the germline V gene are SGHVS and FNYEAQ. With 0 bases removed from V and 1 base from J, the gap between germline ends came to 6 bases. The CDR3 spells CASSLAPGNTEAFF. The CDR3 region has the DNA TGTGCCAGCAGCTTAGCGCCAGGGAACACTGAAGCTTTCTTT.

The chain combines TRBV15 with TRBJ2-7; perhaps TRBD2 as D (6 bases). The CDR3 is 12 residues long. The ends were cut back, 0 bases at V and 6 bases at J, with 6 bases in the middle. The germline V gene has CDR1 LNHNV and CDR2 YYDKDF (reference sequence). CDR3 nucleotides: TGTGCCACCAGCAGAGACGGGGGCGAGCAGTACTTC. It translates to CATSRDGGEQYF.

V and J are TRBV9 and TRBJ2-1; D ambiguous. V shed 1 base and J shed 5 bases, with 19 bases lying between them. Germline CDR1 is SGDLS and CDR2 is YYNGEE. There are 17 residues in the CDR3. The CDR3 bases are TGTGCCAGCAGCGTAAGGGCCTTGGCCCAAAGTAACAATGAGCAGTTCTTC. Translating gives CASSVRALAQSNNEQFF.

The V and J genes are TRBV4-1 and TRBJ1-1, with 10 bases aligning to TRBD1. V trimming: 1 base; J trimming: 4 bases; junction bases outside the gene matches: 9. The CDR3 loop spans 17 amino acids. Per germline, CDR1 MGHRA and CDR2 YSYEKL. CDR3 DNA sequence: TGCGCCAGCAGCCAAGTCGGGACAGGGGTGACTGGCACTGAAGCTTTCTTT. This gives the protein CASSQVGTGVTGTEAFF.

This chain links TRBV4-2 with TRBJ2-7; maybe TRBD2 (5 bases). Trimming pared 4 bases from V and 2 bases from J, leaving 18 bases between. Germline loops: CDR1 LGHNA, CDR2 YNFKEQ. The CDR3 runs 16 residues. The CDR3 DNA follows: TGTGCCAGCAGCCTAGGCGTCGGGGAGAGTGCCTACGAGCAGTACTTC. It specifies CASSLGVGESAYEQYF.

The V and J genes are TRBV19 and TRBJ2-1, with D possibly being TRBD2 (5 bases). V lost 3 bases to trimming and J lost 10 bases, with 13 bases between them. This CDR3 has 13 residues. Germline loops: CDR1 LNHDA, CDR2 SQIVND (reference sequence). This CDR3 reads CASSIAGIREQFF. The DNA of the CDR3 is TGTGCCAGTAGTATCGCCGGGATCCGCGAGCAGTTCTTC.

This clone was counted between two and nine times. This chain joins TRBV6-1 and TRBJ2-7, with a weak D call TRBD2 (7 bases). The CDR3 contains 14 residues. Germline V CDR1 and CDR2: MNHNS, SASEGT. Trimming stripped 3 bases from V and 0 bases from J, with 9 bases between. The CDR3 DNA sequence: TGTGCCAGCAGTGAGGGGGGGGCCTCCTACGAGCAGTACTTC. Its translation: CASSEGGASYEQYF.

As to this clone: The same CDR3 can be traced to other DNA sequences in this sample. CDR3 amino acids: CASSLDRNEQFF. DNA of the CDR3: TGTGCCAGCAGCTTAGACAGAAATGAGCAGTTCTTC. This chain uses TRBV7-9 with TRBJ2-1; D remains ambiguous. V was clipped by 1 base and J by 7 bases, with 5 bases between them. Germline CDR1 reads SEHNR; CDR2 reads FQNEAQ (reference sequence). The length of the CDR3 is 12 residues.

This sequence joins TRBV9 and TRBJ2-7; D perhaps matches TRBD2 (6 bases). V was pared by 5 bases and J by 3 bases, with 18 bases between. The CDR3 covers 15 residues. The V gene's germline CDR1 is SGDLS and CDR2 YYNGEE. DNA of the CDR3: TGTGCCAGCAGTCATCAGGCGGGACGAATCTACGAGCAGTACTTC. It translates to CASSHQAGRIYEQYF. The variable domain in full, with the rest retrieved from reference TRBV9 and TRBJ2-7, is DSGVTQTPKHLITATGQRVTLRCSPRSGDLSVYWYQQSLDQGLQFLIQYYNGEERAKGNILERFSAQQFPDLHSELNLSSLELGDSALYFCASSHQAGRIYEQYFGPGTRLTVT.

The chain recombines TRBV5-4 with TRBJ2-5; D may be TRBD2 (6 bases). V was shortened by 1 base and J by 5 bases, with 30 bases between the two germline ends. Germline CDR1 is SGHNT and CDR2 is YYREEE (reference sequence). This CDR3 has 20 residues. The DNA for the CDR3 is TGTGCCAGCAGCTTGTTGTATGCCGGACTGGAAGCGTCGGGGGTCGAGACCCAGTACTTC. It is translated as CASSLLYAGLEASGVETQYF.

J is TRBJ2-2 and V is TRBV7-8; TRBD2 is a possible D gene (5 bases). Germline CDR1 and CDR2: SGHVS and FQNEAQ. V lost 2 bases, J lost 7 bases, and 20 bases lay in between. The CDR3 has 17 amino acids. The CDR3 sequence: CASSLSSKGRSVGELFF. The CDR3 DNA reads TGTGCCAGCAGCTTATCTAGCAAGGGAAGGTCGGTCGGGGAGCTGTTTTTT.

The table lists this clone with a count of one. This chain links TRBV13 with TRBJ1-4; TRBD1 matches at 8 bases. The CDR3 sequence is 15 residues long. The V gene end was trimmed by 5 bases and the J gene end by 1 base; junction bases not matched to a gene: 3. Looked up from germline, CDR1 is PRHDT and CDR2 is FYEKMQ (reference sequence). DNA for the CDR3: TGTGCCAGCAGCGGAACAGGGGGAACTAATGAAAAACTGTTTTTT. As protein: CASSGTGGTNEKLFF.

This clone was counted a few times. The CDR3 spells CASSGGESGEQYF. The CDR3 DNA is TGTGCCAGCAGTGGTGGGGAGTCTGGCGAGCAGTACTTC. V gene TRBV2 combines with J gene TRBJ2-7; a weak D match, TRBD2 (5 bases). The CDR3 length is 13 residues. Germline lookup yields CDR1 SNHLY and CDR2 FYNNEI. The V gene lost 4 bases and the J gene lost 6 bases, with 13 bases spanning the gap.

As for this clone: The same CDR3 arises from other DNA sequences in this sample as well. The gene calls are TRBV5-1 and TRBJ2-2; D is ambiguous. Trimming shortened V by 0 bases and J by 4 bases, and 7 bases separated the two germline ends. CDR1 SGHRS and CDR2 YFSETQ come from the germline V gene. The CDR3 loop spans 14 amino acids. The CDR3 sequence is CASSLEGATGELFF. In DNA, the CDR3 is TGCGCCAGCAGCTTGGAAGGCGCCACCGGGGAGCTGTTTTTT.

The J gene is TRBJ2-3, the V gene TRBV5-1; perhaps TRBD2 as D (5 bases). In germline, CDR1 is SGHRS, CDR2 YFSETQ. This CDR3 has 15 amino acids. The V and J ends lost 4 bases and 0 bases respectively, with 12 bases between them. The CDR3 sequence is CASSRVGLSTDTQYF. Written as DNA, the CDR3 is TGCGCCAGCAGCCGCGTAGGACTCAGCACAGATACGCAGTATTTT.

The V call is TRBV12-5, the J call TRBJ2-1, with unresolved D. The CDR3 spans 14 residues. Trimming cost V 9 bases and J 4 bases, with 16 bases left between them. Germline CDR1 and CDR2: LGHNT and FRNRAP. The CDR3 sequence is CASSARPGYNEQFF. CDR3 DNA sequence: TGTGCTAGCTCAGCCCGTCCAGGTTACAATGAGCAGTTCTTC.